The TCR beta chain described here comes from a study of shared clonotypes between healthy human individuals. Points from the study as a whole: Larger estimated richness was generally recorded for naive subsets relative to memory subsets. Only blood was sampled, and tissue TCR repertoires likely differ from blood ones.

As to this clone: Antigen specificity is unknown.

Profiled with immunoSEQ multiplex PCR; TCRdb holds only in-frame clones, not every one. There are about 590,000 clones in the sample; around 95% occur only once, and less than 0.13% lies in the top ten. Naivety among CD8 cells was defined by CD45RO negativity and positive CCR7 selection, thereby excluding terminally differentiated effector memory CD45RA+ cells. All donors were healthy HIV-negative adults lacking recent acute infections or vaccinations. V lost 5 bases to trimming and J lost 7 bases, with 11 bases between them. CDR3 length equals 13 residues. Germline-derived CDR1 and CDR2 are SEHNR and FQNEAQ (reference sequence).

Sequencing was done on a sample of naive CD8+ T cells sorted from blood. The receptor was isolated from a woman in her twenties or thirties in good health. This chain joins TRBV7-9 and TRBJ1-4; D call uncertain. Written as DNA, the CDR3 is TGTGCCAGCAGCCCCGGACGGGGTGAAAAACTGTTTTTT. Its translation: CASSPGRGEKLFF.